The 5 T cell receptor beta chains below come from one sample, sequenced in a study of CD8+ T cells in alopecia areata. Sequencing relied on a cDNA template that was reverse transcribed from extracted RNA. Libraries were prepared by immunoSEQ multiplex PCR; TCRdb keeps only in-frame clonotypes and omits some of them. The sample includes some 130,000 clones, roughly 58% seen only once; the top ten take about 4.9%. Material: CD4+ T cells sorted from blood, obtained at week 0. These receptors came from a human donor with alopecia areata.

The chain joins TRBV2 to TRBJ1-4; D perhaps matches TRBD1 (5 bases). The CDR3 loop spans 13 amino acids. Germline V lookup: CDR1 SNHLY, CDR2 FYNNEI. V shed 9 bases and J shed 4 bases, with 12 bases lying between them. DNA of the CDR3: TGTGCCAGAAGCGGGACGGATAATGAAAAACTGTTTTTT. This translates into CARSGTDNEKLFF. The whole variable domain, remainder taken from reference TRBV2 and TRBJ1-4, is EPEVTQTPSHQVTQMGQEVILRCVPISNHLYFYWYRQILGQKVEFLVSFYNNEISEKSEIFDDQFSVERPDGSNFTLKIRSTKLEDSAMYFCARSGTDNEKLFFGSGTQLSVL.

The chain carries TRBV7-9 and TRBJ1-2, with a tentative D call TRBD1 (6 bases). Trimming left V 5 bases short and J 6 bases short, with 13 bases between. Germline-derived CDR1 and CDR2 are SEHNR and FQNEAQ (reference sequence). The CDR3 has 13 amino acids. The CDR3 DNA is TGTGCCAGCAGCCAAGGGGGTCGGGATGGCTACACCTTC. Protein: CASSQGGRDGYTF.

This chain uses TRBV4-3 with TRBJ2-3, with D possibly matching TRBD1 (5 bases). Germline CDR1 and CDR2: LGHNA and YSLEER. V was trimmed by 0 bases and J by 5 bases, leaving 12 bases between them. There are 15 residues in the CDR3. CDR3 sequence: CASSQDRRVRDTQYF. CDR3 sequence (DNA): TGCGCCAGCAGCCAAGATCGCAGGGTTAGAGATACGCAGTATTTT.

The V gene is TRBV4-2, the J gene TRBJ2-3; 13 positions agree with TRBD2. Germline-derived CDR1 and CDR2 are LGHNA and YNFKEQ. CDR3 length equals 17 residues. Trimming cost V 2 bases and J 4 bases; bases outside gene matches: 6. CDR3 amino acids: CASSQTSGGAWADTQYF. The CDR3 DNA follows: TGTGCCAGCAGCCAAACTAGCGGGGGGGCCTGGGCAGATACGCAGTATTTT.

This clone was seen a handful of times. V and J are TRBV7-2 and TRBJ2-3; 12 bases fit TRBD2. Germline V gives CDR1 SGHTA, CDR2 FQGNSA. The V segment lost 5 bases and the J segment 5 bases; nucleotides outside the gene matches: 8. The CDR3 contains 16 residues. This CDR3 is CASSESSGGARDTQYF. The CDR3 DNA sequence: TGTGCCAGCAGCGAATCTAGCGGGGGGGCTCGAGATACGCAGTATTTT.